This T cell receptor (beta chain) was documented in a study of cytomegalovirus exposure and HLA in healthy donors. Findings and limits, study-wide: Most TCR sequences showed up rarely, but some public TCRs showed up in many donors. In the roughly 130 validation repertoires, a later analysis found that first-cohort TCR clusters tended to co-occur. Overall, approximately 150 TCR beta chains were annotated as cytomegalovirus-associated.

Note on this clone: As yet, its antigen is unknown.

Per germline, CDR1 SGHTA and CDR2 FQGNSA. With 5 bases removed from V and 3 bases from J, the gap between germline ends came to 11 bases. The CDR3 sequence is 14 residues long. Sequencing used immunoSEQ multiplex PCR; TCRdb keeps in-frame clones, though not all of them. The repertoire holds under 200,000 clones, about 90% seen once, with about 6% in the top ten. The sample taken for sequencing was PBMCs. The rearrangement uses TRBV7-2 and TRBJ2-1; D may be TRBD1 (5 bases). This clonotype was obtained from a woman aged 25-40 years in good health and CMV-seronegative. Written as DNA, the CDR3 is TGTGCCAGCAGCCCTGGTCAGGGCTACAATGAGCAGTTCTTC. Translating it yields CASSPGQGYNEQFF.